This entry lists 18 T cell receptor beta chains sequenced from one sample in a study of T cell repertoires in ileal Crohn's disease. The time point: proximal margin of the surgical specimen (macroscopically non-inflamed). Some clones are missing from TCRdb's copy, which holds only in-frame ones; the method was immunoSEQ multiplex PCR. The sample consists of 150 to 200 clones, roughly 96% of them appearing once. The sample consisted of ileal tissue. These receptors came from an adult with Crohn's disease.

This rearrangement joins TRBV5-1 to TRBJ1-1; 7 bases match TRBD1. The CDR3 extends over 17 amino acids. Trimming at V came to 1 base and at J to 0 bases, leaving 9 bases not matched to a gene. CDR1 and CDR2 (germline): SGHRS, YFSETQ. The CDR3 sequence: CASSLYGTANMNTEAFF. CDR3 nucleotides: TGCGCCAGCAGCTTGTATGGGACAGCTAACATGAACACTGAAGCTTTCTTT.

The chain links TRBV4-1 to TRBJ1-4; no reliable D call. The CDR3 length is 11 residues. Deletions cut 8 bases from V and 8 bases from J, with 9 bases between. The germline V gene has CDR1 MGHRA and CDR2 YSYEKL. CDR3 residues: CASATKEKLFF. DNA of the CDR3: TGCGCCAGCGCGACGAAGGAAAAACTGTTTTTT.

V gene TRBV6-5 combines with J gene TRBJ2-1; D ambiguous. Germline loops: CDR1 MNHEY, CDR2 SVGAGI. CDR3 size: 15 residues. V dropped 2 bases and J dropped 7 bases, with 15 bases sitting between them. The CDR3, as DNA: TGTGCCAGCAGTTACACGAAACTCCAGTCGAATGAGCAGTTCTTC. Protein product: CASSYTKLQSNEQFF.

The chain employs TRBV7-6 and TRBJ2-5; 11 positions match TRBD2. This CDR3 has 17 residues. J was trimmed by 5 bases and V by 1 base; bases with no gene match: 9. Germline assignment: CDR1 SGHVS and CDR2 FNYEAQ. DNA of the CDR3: TGTGCCAGCAGCTTAGTAAATAGCGGGGGGGCCGGGGAGACCCAGTACTTC. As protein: CASSLVNSGGAGETQYF.

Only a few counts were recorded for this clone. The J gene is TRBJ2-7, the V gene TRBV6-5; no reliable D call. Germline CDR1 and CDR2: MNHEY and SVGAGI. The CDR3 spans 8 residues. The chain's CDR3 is CASKCGNV. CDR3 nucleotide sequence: TGTGCCAGCAAGTGTGGAAACGTC.

CDR3 loop: CSVDRDRLGYTF. The CDR3 nucleotides read TGCAGCGTTGACAGGGACAGGCTTGGCTACACCTTC. The chain employs TRBV29-1 and TRBJ1-2; 8 bases line up with TRBD1. Germline trimming cut 3 bases from V and 7 bases from J; bases unmatched to any gene: 4. CDR1 and CDR2 from the germline V gene are SQVTM and ANQGSEA. The CDR3 covers 12 residues.

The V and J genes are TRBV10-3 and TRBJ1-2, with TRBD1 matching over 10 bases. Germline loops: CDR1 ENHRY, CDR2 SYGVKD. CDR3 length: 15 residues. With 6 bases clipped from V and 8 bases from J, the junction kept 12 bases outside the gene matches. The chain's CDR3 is CAISDTDRGLGGYTF. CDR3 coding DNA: TGTGCCATCAGCGATACCGACAGGGGGCTAGGAGGCTACACCTTC.

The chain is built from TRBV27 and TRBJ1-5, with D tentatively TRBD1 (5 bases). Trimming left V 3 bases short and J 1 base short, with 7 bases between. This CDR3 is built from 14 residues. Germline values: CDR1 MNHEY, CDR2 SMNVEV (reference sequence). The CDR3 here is CASSLGHSNQPQHF. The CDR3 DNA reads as TGTGCCAGCAGTTTGGGGCACAGCAATCAGCCCCAGCATTTT.

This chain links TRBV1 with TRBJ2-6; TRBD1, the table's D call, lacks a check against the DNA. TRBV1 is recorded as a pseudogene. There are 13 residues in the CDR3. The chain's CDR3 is CTSTQSRANVLTF. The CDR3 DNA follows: TGCACCAGCACACAAAGTCGGGCCAACGTCCTGACTTTC.

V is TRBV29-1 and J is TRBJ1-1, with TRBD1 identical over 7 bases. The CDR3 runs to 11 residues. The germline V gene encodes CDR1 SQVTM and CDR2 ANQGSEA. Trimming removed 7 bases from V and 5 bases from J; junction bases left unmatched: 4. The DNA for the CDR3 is TGCAGCGCCGGGACAGAGACTGAAGCTTTCTTT. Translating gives CSAGTETEAFF.

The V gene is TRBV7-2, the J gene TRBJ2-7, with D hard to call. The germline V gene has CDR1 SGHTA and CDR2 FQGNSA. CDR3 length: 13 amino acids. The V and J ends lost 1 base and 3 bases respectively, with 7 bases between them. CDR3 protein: CASSLGLDYEQYV. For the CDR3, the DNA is TGTGCCAGCAGCTTAGGACTTGACTACGAGCAGTACGTC.

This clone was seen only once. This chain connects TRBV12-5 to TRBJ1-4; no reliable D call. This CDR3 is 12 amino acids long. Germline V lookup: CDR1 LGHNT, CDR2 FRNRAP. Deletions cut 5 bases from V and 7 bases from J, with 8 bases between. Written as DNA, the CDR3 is TGTGCTAGTGGTCAGCCGGGTGAAAAACTGTTTTTT. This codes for CASGQPGEKLFF.

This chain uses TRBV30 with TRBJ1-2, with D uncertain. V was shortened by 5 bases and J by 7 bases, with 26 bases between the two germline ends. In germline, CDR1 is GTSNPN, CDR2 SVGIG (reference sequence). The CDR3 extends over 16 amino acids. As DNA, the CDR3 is TGTGCCTGGTGGAGTCAGCGTTATAGAAAGATCTGTGGCTACACCTTC. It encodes CAWWSQRYRKICGYTF.

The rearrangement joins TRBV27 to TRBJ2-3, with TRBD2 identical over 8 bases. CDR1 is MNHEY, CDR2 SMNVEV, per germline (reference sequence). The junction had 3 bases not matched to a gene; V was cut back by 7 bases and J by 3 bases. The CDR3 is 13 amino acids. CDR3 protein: CASKAGATDTQYF. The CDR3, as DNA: TGTGCCAGCAAAGCGGGAGCGACAGATACGCAGTATTTT.

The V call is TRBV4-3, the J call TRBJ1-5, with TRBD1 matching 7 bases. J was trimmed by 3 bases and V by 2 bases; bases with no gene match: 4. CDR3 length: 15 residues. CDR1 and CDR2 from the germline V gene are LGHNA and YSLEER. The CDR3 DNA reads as TGCGCCAGCAGCCAAAAGACAGGGCCCAATCAGCCCCAGCATTTT. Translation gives CASSQKTGPNQPQHF.

In DNA, the CDR3 is TGTGCCAGCAGCTTAGGAGATAGCGGTATTTTCACAGATACGCAGTATTTT. Protein: CASSLGDSGIFTDTQYF. This sequence joins TRBV7-9 and TRBJ2-3; D is perhaps TRBD2 (6 bases). V was cut by 1 base and J by 2 bases, with 16 bases left in between. There are 17 residues in the CDR3. Germline loops: CDR1 SEHNR, CDR2 FQNEAQ (reference sequence).

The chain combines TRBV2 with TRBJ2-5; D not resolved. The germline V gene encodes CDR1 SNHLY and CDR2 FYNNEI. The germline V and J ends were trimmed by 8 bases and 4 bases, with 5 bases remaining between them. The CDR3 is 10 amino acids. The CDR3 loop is CASAGETQYF. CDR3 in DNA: TGTGCCAGCGCAGGAGAGACCCAGTACTTC.

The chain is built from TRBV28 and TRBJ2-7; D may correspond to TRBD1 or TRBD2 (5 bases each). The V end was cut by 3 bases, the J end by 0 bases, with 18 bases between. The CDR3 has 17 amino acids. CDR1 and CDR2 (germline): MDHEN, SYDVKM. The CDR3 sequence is CASSFRWDAASSYEQYV. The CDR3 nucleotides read TGTGCCAGCAGTTTCCGATGGGACGCAGCAAGCTCCTACGAGCAGTACGTC.